This TCR beta chain was sequenced during a study of cytomegalovirus exposure and HLA in healthy donors. Background on the study: About 180 million T cells yielded 117 million unique TCR beta sequences in earlier analysis. Unique TCRs numbering approximately 80 million, obtained from HLA-typed donors, made up an early data release. Study results and limitations: While the bulk of TCR sequences proved rare, some public TCRs turned up in many donors. Associated with HLA alleles at 0.05 false discovery rate in a later analysis were 16,951 TCR beta sequences.

The germline CDR1 and CDR2 sequences are KGHSH and LQKENI. The CDR3 contains 18 residues. V lost 2 bases, J lost 1 base, and 5 bases stayed unmatched. Use of 60 Vbeta and 13 Jbeta primers characterized the PCR. Clones were read by immunoSEQ multiplex PCR, and TCRdb kept only the in-frame ones, dropping some. The sample comprises around 100,000 clones, approximately 85% of which are singletons, and around 6% rests with the top ten. Comments on this clone: Its specificity is not known.

The V and J genes are TRBV18 and TRBJ2-1, with 13 bases that match TRBD2. Sequenced sample: PBMCs. This sequence originates from a woman younger than 30 in good health and CMV-seropositive. The CDR3 DNA is TGTGCCAGCTCACCAACGGGACTAGCGGGGCCTTCCTACAATGAGCAGTTCTTC. Amino acid sequence: CASSPTGLAGPSYNEQFF. The variable domain in full, with the rest retrieved from reference TRBV18 and TRBJ2-1, is NAGVMQNPRHLVRRRGQEARLRCSPMKGHSHVYWYRQLPEEGLKFMVYLQKENIIDESGMPKERFSAEFPKEGPSILRIQQVVRGDSAAYFCASSPTGLAGPSYNEQFFGPGTRLTVL.